This entry features one T cell receptor beta chain sequence. This sample is part of a study of T cell repertoires in cytomegalovirus infection. The CDR3 spans 12 residues. CDR1 SGHNT and CDR2 YENEEA come from the germline V gene. The V gene lost 0 bases and the J gene lost 7 bases, with 6 bases spanning the gap. Each CDR3 protein is one row after TCRdb ran MiXCR on the reads. The table has around 200,000 distinct CDR3 sequences, 15% to 20% seen once. The sequence was collected from a human donor in good health (CMV status not recorded). Some clones in this sample may be carry-over from other donors' samples. This chain joins TRBV11-3 and TRBJ2-5; D is possibly TRBD2 (5 bases). The source material was CD8+ T cells from PBMCs. CDR3 DNA sequence: TGTGCCAGCAGCTTAGATGGAGGGACCCAGTACTTC. Its protein is CASSLDGGTQYF.